Listed here are 26 T cell receptor beta chains from one sample, sequenced in a study of blood T cell repertoires in COVID-19. Clones were read by immunoSEQ multiplex PCR, and TCRdb kept only the in-frame ones, dropping some. This sample has approximately 300,000 clones, with 70% to 90% found just once. Sequencing was carried out using PBMCs or T cells enriched from blood (not recorded which). The receptors were gathered from a woman between 25 and 40 years old who had recovered from COVID-19.

This clone has just one count. This rearrangement joins TRBV7-9 to TRBJ2-7; 8 positions match TRBD2. The CDR3 runs to 15 residues. Trimming took 5 bases from V and 2 from J; bases not matched to a gene: 8. Germline V CDR1 and CDR2: SEHNR, FQNEAQ (reference sequence). CDR3 nucleotides: TGTGCCAGCAGCCCTTGGGCGGGGGGCACCTACGAGCAGTACTTC. Translating it yields CASSPWAGGTYEQYF.

This sequence joins TRBV15 and TRBJ1-5, with 9 bases fitting TRBD1. J lost 5 bases, V lost 8 bases, and 10 bases had no gene match. Germline V gives CDR1 LNHNV, CDR2 YYDKDF (reference sequence). The CDR3 totals 15 residues. The CDR3 coding sequence is TGTGCCACCTCCTCGGGGAGGACAGGGGATCAGCCCCAGCATTTT. This gives the protein CATSSGRTGDQPQHF.

This chain joins TRBV13 and TRBJ1-2; 9 nucleotides agree with TRBD1. This CDR3 contains 15 residues. Germline-derived CDR1 and CDR2 are PRHDT and FYEKMQ (reference sequence). V shed 5 bases and J 1 base; nucleotides not matched to a gene: 5. The CDR3 nucleotides read TGTGCCAGCAGCCGGACAGGGGACCTTAACTATGGCTACACCTTC. Amino acid sequence: CASSRTGDLNYGYTF.

The gene calls are TRBV19 and TRBJ1-2, with TRBD1 as a possible D gene (6 bases). Germline V lookup: CDR1 LNHDA, CDR2 SQIVND (reference sequence). V lost 3 bases and J 5 bases, leaving 16 bases between the germline ends. The CDR3 is made up of 15 amino acids. CDR3 bases: TGTGCCAGTAGTATTGATGGGGGCCCCCTGTATGGCTACACCTTC. Protein sequence: CASSIDGGPLYGYTF.

V usage is TRBV30 and J usage is TRBJ1-3, with a tentative D call TRBD1 (6 bases). The CDR3 loop spans 11 amino acids. Trimming left V 5 bases short and J 7 bases short, with 9 bases between. Germline V CDR1 and CDR2: GTSNPN, SVGIG (reference sequence). DNA for the CDR3: TGTGCCTGGCCGAGGGGGAACACCATATATTTT. It translates to CAWPRGNTIYF.

This sequence joins TRBV4-1 and TRBJ2-1, with D perhaps matching TRBD1 (6 bases). Germline V CDR1 and CDR2: MGHRA, YSYEKL. The CDR3 spans 15 residues. The ends were cut back, 1 base at V and 8 bases at J, with 15 bases in the middle. CDR3 residues: CASSQGGGSWDEQFF. CDR3 coding DNA: TGCGCCAGCAGCCAAGGTGGGGGCTCTTGGGATGAGCAGTTCTTC.

The J gene is TRBJ1-5, the V gene TRBV21-1; TRBD1 is taken as the D call from the table, unchecked against the DNA. TRBV21-1 is reported as a pseudogene. This CDR3 contains 18 residues. The CDR3 loop reads CASSIGQGAKAFNQPQHF. The CDR3 coding sequence is TGTGCCAGCAGCATTGGACAGGGGGCTAAGGCATTCAATCAGCCCCAGCATTTT.

J is TRBJ2-7 and V is TRBV6-5, with D maybe TRBD2 (6 bases). This CDR3 comprises 14 residues. V was cut by 6 bases and J by 2 bases, with 14 bases left in between. Germline V gives CDR1 MNHEY, CDR2 SVGAGI. The CDR3 DNA follows: TGTGCCAGCAGGGGGGGACCCCGGCCCTACGAGCAGTACTTC. As protein: CASRGGPRPYEQYF.

The chain employs TRBV7-2 and TRBJ2-3, with D possibly TRBD1 on 5 matching bases. The V and J ends lost 11 bases and 6 bases respectively, with 18 bases between them. The CDR3 has 13 residues. CDR1 and CDR2 from the germline V gene are SGHTA and FQGNSA. The CDR3 DNA is TGTGCCGGAGCCCTGGTGGGGCAGGATACGCAGTATTTT. Amino acid sequence: CAGALVGQDTQYF.

J is TRBJ1-1 and V is TRBV12-3 or TRBV12-4, with unresolved D. V was clipped by 6 bases and J by 1 base, with 6 bases between them. The CDR3 is made up of 12 amino acids. In nucleotides, the CDR3 is TGTGCCAGCAGCGAGGGGAACACTGAAGCTTTCTTT. Its protein is CASSEGNTEAFF.

This clone occurred a few times. J is TRBJ1-2 and V is TRBV10-1; tentatively, D is TRBD1 (6 bases). The CDR3 totals 17 residues. Germline V gene lookup returns CDR1 WNHNN and CDR2 SYGVQD (reference sequence). V gave up 6 bases and J gave up 4 bases, with 24 bases separating them. CDR3 in DNA: TGCGCCAGCAGACAGGTATGGACAGTCTTTGGCGGCTATGGCTACACCTTC. Its protein is CASRQVWTVFGGYGYTF.

J is TRBJ2-3 and V is TRBV19; 8 nucleotides line up with TRBD2. This CDR3 has 17 residues. The trim removed 2 bases at V and 2 bases at J, leaving 9 bases unmatched. Germline CDR1 LNHDA, CDR2 SQIVND (reference sequence). The CDR3 DNA reads TGTGCCAGTAGTATATTCGTGGGCGGGGGGATCACAGATACGCAGTATTTT. Translation: CASSIFVGGGITDTQYF.

The chain uses TRBV6-5 and TRBJ1-5; no clear D gene. Germline V CDR1 and CDR2: MNHEY, SVGAGI. The CDR3 contains 11 residues. V lost 8 bases to trimming and J lost 4 bases, with 6 bases between them. This CDR3 is CASGGNQPQHF. CDR3 in DNA: TGTGCCAGCGGCGGGAATCAGCCCCAGCATTTT.

The V gene is TRBV2, the J gene TRBJ1-6; possible D gene TRBD1, 5 bases. The CDR3 runs 16 residues. Per germline, CDR1 SNHLY and CDR2 FYNNEI. Deletions cut 5 bases from V and 7 bases from J, with 18 bases between. The CDR3 reads CASSRGIRVQNSPLHF. The CDR3 region has the DNA TGTGCCAGCAGTAGAGGAATCAGGGTGCAGAATTCACCCCTCCACTTT.

This chain uses TRBV7-3 with TRBJ1-5, with D perhaps matching TRBD1 (6 bases). Germline V CDR1 and CDR2: SGHTA, FQGTGA. With 2 bases removed from V and 6 bases from J, the gap between germline ends came to 11 bases. CDR3 length: 14 amino acids. CDR3 in DNA: TGTGCCAGCAGCTTAGGGGGGGGCGGTCAGCCCCAGCATTTT. This codes for CASSLGGGGQPQHF. Supplemented by reference TRBV7-3 and TRBJ1-5, the full variable domain reads GAGVSQTPSNKVTEKGKYVELRCDPISGHTALYWYRQSLGQGPEFLIYFQGTGAADDSGLPNDRFFAVRPEGSVSTLKIQRTERGDSAVYLCASSLGGGGQPQHFGDGTRLSIL.

The CDR3 DNA reads as TGCGCCAGCAGCGCGACGCGGGGAGAAGCTTTCTTT. Translating it yields CASSATRGEAFF. V and J are TRBV5-1 and TRBJ1-1; D unclear. The ends were cut back, 4 bases at V and 8 bases at J, with 12 bases in the middle. The CDR3 sequence is 12 residues long. Per germline, CDR1 SGHRS and CDR2 YFSETQ.

The genes are TRBV4-1 and TRBJ1-1; no definite D call. The V gene lost 7 bases and the J gene lost 4 bases, with 10 bases spanning the gap. The germline gives CDR1 MGHRA, CDR2 YSYEKL. The length of the CDR3 is 12 residues. The CDR3 region has the DNA TGCGCCAGCACCAATCAGATCACTGAAGCTTTCTTT. Translation gives CASTNQITEAFF.

The chain uses TRBV7-3 and TRBJ2-3, with 10 bases fitting TRBD2. The CDR3 loop spans 17 amino acids. The germline V gene has CDR1 SGHTA and CDR2 FQGTGA. V lost 1 base and J lost 1; bases outside the gene matches: 5. The CDR3 sequence is CASSLRTSGAGTDTQYF. CDR3 in DNA: TGTGCCAGCAGCTTAAGAACTAGCGGGGCAGGCACAGATACGCAGTATTTT.

This chain connects TRBV5-1 to TRBJ1-2; 9 bases map to TRBD1. Germline values: CDR1 SGHRS, CDR2 YFSETQ. Losses at the gene ends were 2 bases for V and 4 bases for J; bases not matched to a gene: 3. The CDR3 runs 14 residues. This CDR3 is CASSLGQGPYGYTF. The DNA for the CDR3 is TGCGCCAGCAGCTTAGGACAGGGGCCCTATGGCTACACCTTC. Looking up the rest from reference TRBV5-1 and TRBJ1-2 gives the full variable domain: KAGVTQTPRYLIKTRGQQVTLSCSPISGHRSVSWYQQTPGQGLQFLFEYFSETQRNKGNFPGRFSGRQFSNSRSEMNVSTLELGDSALYLCASSLGQGPYGYTFGSGTRLTVV.

This clone is a singleton in its sample. The chain carries TRBV7-9 and TRBJ2-2; 7 bases align to TRBD2. The germline V gene has CDR1 SEHNR and CDR2 FQNEAQ (reference sequence). V trimming: 6 bases; J trimming: 0 bases; junction bases outside the gene matches: 7. The CDR3 consists of 16 residues. As DNA, the CDR3 is TGTGCCAGCAGATCCCGTGGGGGGGCGAACACCGGGGAGCTGTTTTTT. Translation: CASRSRGGANTGELFF.

DNA of the CDR3: TGCGCCAGCAGCCAATACGGGACACCGGGCCAAGAGACCCAGTACTTC. The encoded protein is CASSQYGTPGQETQYF. The chain is built from TRBV4-1 and TRBJ2-5, with D perhaps matching TRBD1 (6 bases). V lost 2 bases, J lost 1 base, and 14 bases lay in between. This CDR3 is built from 16 residues. Per germline, CDR1 MGHRA and CDR2 YSYEKL.

The chain is built from TRBV10-3 and TRBJ2-2; 8 nucleotides match TRBD2. Looked up from germline, CDR1 is ENHRY and CDR2 is SYGVKD. The length of the CDR3 is 13 residues. J lost 5 bases, V lost 4 bases, and 0 bases had no gene match. This CDR3 is CAISGGGTGELFF. Written as DNA, the CDR3 is TGTGCCATCAGTGGCGGGGGGACCGGGGAGCTGTTTTTT.

J is TRBJ2-7 and V is TRBV3-1 (or the pseudogene TRBV3-2), with a weak D call TRBD2 (6 bases). The CDR3 extends over 14 amino acids. Germline V gene data show CDR1 as LGHDT and CDR2 as YNNKEL (reference sequence). Between the trimmed V and J ends, which lost 5 bases and 7 bases, there was a span of 18 bases. CDR3 in amino acids: CASSFGTRSGEQYF. The CDR3 nucleotides read TGTGCCAGCAGCTTCGGGACTCGGTCTGGGGAGCAGTACTTC.

The chain employs TRBV2 and TRBJ2-3, with D possibly being TRBD2 (6 bases). This CDR3 is built from 14 residues. V was pared by 4 bases and J by 5 bases, with 13 bases between. CDR1 SNHLY and CDR2 FYNNEI come from the germline V gene. CDR3: CASSVPSAEDTQYF. The CDR3 bases are TGTGCCAGCAGTGTCCCTAGCGCTGAAGATACGCAGTATTTT.

The chain employs TRBV5-1 and TRBJ2-3; the D gene is possibly TRBD1 (6 bases). The CDR3 extends over 13 amino acids. V lost 1 base to trimming and J lost 6 bases, with 9 bases between them. Germline loops: CDR1 SGHRS, CDR2 YFSETQ. The CDR3 sequence is CASSLQGRDTQYF. CDR3 DNA: TGCGCCAGCAGCTTGCAGGGGCGGGATACGCAGTATTTT. Combining the CDR3 with reference TRBV5-1 and TRBJ2-3 gives the whole variable domain KAGVTQTPRYLIKTRGQQVTLSCSPISGHRSVSWYQQTPGQGLQFLFEYFSETQRNKGNFPGRFSGRQFSNSRSEMNVSTLELGDSALYLCASSLQGRDTQYFGPGTRLTVL.

The chain is built from TRBV6-2 or TRBV6-3 and TRBJ2-6; the match to TRBD2 covers 7 bases. V shed 2 bases and J 2 bases; nucleotides not matched to a gene: 3. CDR3 length: 16 residues. The germline gives CDR1 MNHEY, CDR2 SVGEGT. As DNA, the CDR3 is TGTGCCAGCAGTTACCGGGGGACTACTGGGGCCAACGTCCTGACTTTC. Translating it yields CASSYRGTTGANVLTF.